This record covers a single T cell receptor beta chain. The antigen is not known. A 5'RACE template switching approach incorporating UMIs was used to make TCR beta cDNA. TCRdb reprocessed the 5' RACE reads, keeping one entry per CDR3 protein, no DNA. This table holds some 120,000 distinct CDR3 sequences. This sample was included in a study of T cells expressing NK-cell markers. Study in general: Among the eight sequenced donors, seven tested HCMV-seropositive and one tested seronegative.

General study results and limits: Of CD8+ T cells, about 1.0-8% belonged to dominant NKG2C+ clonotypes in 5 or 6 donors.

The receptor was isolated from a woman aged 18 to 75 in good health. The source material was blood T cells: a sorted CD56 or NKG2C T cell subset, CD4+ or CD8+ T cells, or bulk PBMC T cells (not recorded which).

The CDR3 is CSALGLADQETQYF. This chain links TRBV20-1 with TRBJ2-5; TCRdb calls TRBD2, which cannot be checked without DNA. From germline, CDR1 is DFQATT and CDR2 SNEGSKA (reference sequence). The CDR3 is 14 residues long.